These 27 T cell receptor beta chains came from one sample sequenced in a study of shared clonotypes between healthy human individuals. It was CD45RO-negative cells, positively selected for CCR7, that made up naive CD8 cells, with terminally differentiated effector memory CD45RA+ cells excluded. Method: immunoSEQ multiplex PCR; TCRdb's copy keeps in-frame clones and lacks some. Among nearly 2 million clones listed, roughly 94% were seen once. Input material: naive CD8+ T cells sorted from blood. These receptors all come from a man between 18 and 35 years old in good health.

The chain employs TRBV9 and TRBJ2-5, with TRBD1 matching over 9 bases. CDR3 length: 14 amino acids. The J segment lost 4 bases and the V segment lost 3 bases, leaving 4 bases of the junction unmatched. Germline CDR1 and CDR2: SGDLS and YYNGEE. CDR3 amino acids: CASSEGTGRETQYF. CDR3 DNA: TGTGCCAGCAGCGAGGGGACAGGGAGAGAGACCCAGTACTTC. Combining the CDR3 with reference TRBV9 and TRBJ2-5 gives the whole variable domain DSGVTQTPKHLITATGQRVTLRCSPRSGDLSVYWYQQSLDQGLQFLIQYYNGEERAKGNILERFSAQQFPDLHSELNLSSLELGDSALYFCASSEGTGRETQYFGPGTRLLVL.

The CDR3 DNA sequence: TGTGCCAGCAGTTACCGGGACAGGGGGCTAGATGGCTACACCTTC. This sequence encodes CASSYRDRGLDGYTF. The chain is built from TRBV6-6 and TRBJ1-2; 12 bases agree with TRBD1. The CDR3 is made up of 15 amino acids. CDR1 and CDR2 (germline): MNHNY, SVGAGI (reference sequence). V was clipped by 2 bases and J by 6 bases; unmatched bases: 4.

This clone came up once. V gene TRBV6-1 combines with J gene TRBJ2-2, with 10 bases fitting TRBD2. This CDR3 has 15 residues. With 2 bases clipped from V and 7 bases from J, the junction kept 4 bases outside the gene matches. The germline V gene has CDR1 MNHNS and CDR2 SASEGT. CDR3: CASSEIAGGNGELFF. CDR3 DNA sequence: TGTGCCAGCAGTGAAATAGCGGGGGGTAACGGGGAGCTGTTTTTT.

The rearrangement joins TRBV18 to TRBJ2-2; the D is unclear. CDR3 size: 15 residues. V lost 1 base, J lost 6 bases, and 12 bases lay in between. In germline, CDR1 is KGHSH, CDR2 LQKENI. CDR3 residues: CASSPLKGEPGELFF. DNA for the CDR3: TGTGCCAGCTCACCACTAAAAGGAGAGCCCGGGGAGCTGTTTTTT.

Points on this clone: Other DNA sequences within the sample encode an identical CDR3. The chain has TRBV27 and TRBJ2-1, with 8 bases aligning to TRBD2. The CDR3 is 15 amino acids. After removal of 0 bases from V and 4 bases from J, the junction contained 2 bases not matched to a gene. Per the germline V gene, CDR1 is MNHEY and CDR2 is SMNVEV (reference sequence). CDR3 DNA: TGTGCCAGCAGTTTATCGGCTAGCGGGTACAATGAGCAGTTCTTC. Its protein is CASSLSASGYNEQFF.

A single count supports this clone. The chain carries TRBV5-4 and TRBJ2-1; 7 bases align to TRBD2. The V segment lost 0 bases and the J segment 8 bases; nucleotides outside the gene matches: 11. From germline, CDR1 is SGHNT and CDR2 YYREEE (reference sequence). This CDR3 is 16 amino acids long. The CDR3 DNA sequence: TGTGCCAGCAGCTTGGTCGAGCGGGGCCCTTCGGATGAGCAGTTCTTC. This translates into CASSLVERGPSDEQFF.

This clone appeared a single time. The V and J genes are TRBV2 and TRBJ2-4; no firm D call. V lost 1 base, J lost 1 base, and 5 bases lay in between. Germline CDR1 is SNHLY and CDR2 is FYNNEI. The CDR3 is made up of 14 amino acids. The CDR3 is CASSEGGAKNIQYF. Here the CDR3 DNA reads TGTGCCAGCAGTGAAGGTGGGGCCAAAAACATTCAGTACTTC. The whole variable domain, remainder taken from reference TRBV2 and TRBJ2-4, is EPEVTQTPSHQVTQMGQEVILRCVPISNHLYFYWYRQILGQKVEFLVSFYNNEISEKSEIFDDQFSVERPDGSNFTLKIRSTKLEDSAMYFCASSEGGAKNIQYFGAGTRLSVL.

The chain joins TRBV4-3 to TRBJ1-1; 12 bases line up with TRBD1. The CDR3 is 16 residues long. Germline V gene sequence: CDR1 LGHNA, CDR2 YSLEER. Trimming at V came to 5 bases and at J to 4 bases, leaving 8 bases not matched to a gene. The CDR3 sequence: CASSSGTGGLGTEAFF. For the CDR3, the DNA is TGCGCCAGCAGCTCCGGGACAGGGGGCCTGGGCACTGAAGCTTTCTTT.

The chain links TRBV7-6 to TRBJ2-7, with D maybe TRBD2 (6 bases). This CDR3 has 17 amino acids. V was trimmed by 1 base and J by 2 bases, leaving 18 bases between them. Germline V CDR1 and CDR2: SGHVS, FNYEAQ. The CDR3 DNA reads as TGTGCCAGCAGCTTAGGGGTTGGGCGGGATAACCCCTACGAGCAGTACTTC. Its protein product is CASSLGVGRDNPYEQYF.

V usage is TRBV4-1 and J usage is TRBJ2-7, with TRBD1 matching over 7 bases. V trimming: 1 base; J trimming: 3 bases; junction bases outside the gene matches: 12. The V gene's germline CDR1 is MGHRA and CDR2 YSYEKL. The CDR3 has 17 amino acids. Here the CDR3 DNA reads TGCGCCAGCAGCCAAGTAAGTCTTGGTGACAGGGACTACGAGCAGTACTTC. Encoded protein: CASSQVSLGDRDYEQYF.

Of note for this clone: The same CDR3 can be traced to other DNA sequences in this sample. This chain joins TRBV7-8 and TRBJ2-3; TRBD2 matches at 7 bases. CDR1 and CDR2 from the germline V gene are SGHVS and FQNEAQ. CDR3 length equals 14 residues. The J segment lost 0 bases and the V segment lost 4 bases, leaving 1 base of the junction unmatched. This CDR3 is CASSSGLSTDTQYF. The CDR3, as DNA: TGTGCCAGCAGCTCGGGACTAAGCACAGATACGCAGTATTTT.

The rearrangement uses TRBV7-9 and TRBJ2-1; D tentatively reads TRBD1 or TRBD2 (5 bases each). The CDR3 is 17 residues long. V lost 1 base, J lost 0 bases, and 13 bases lay in between. CDR1 and CDR2 (germline): SEHNR, FQNEAQ (reference sequence). CDR3 in DNA: TGTGCCAGCAGCTTAGGTACAGGAGGTTACTCCTACAATGAGCAGTTCTTC. Protein: CASSLGTGGYSYNEQFF.

The chain carries TRBV5-1 and TRBJ2-3, with 10 positions matching TRBD1. The V gene end was trimmed by 2 bases and the J gene end by 2 bases; junction bases not matched to a gene: 8. The CDR3 sequence is 17 residues long. Germline V gene data show CDR1 as SGHRS and CDR2 as YFSETQ. CDR3 sequence reads: CASSFMPGQGTTDTQYF. The CDR3, as DNA: TGCGCCAGCAGCTTTATGCCGGGACAGGGGACCACAGATACGCAGTATTTT.

The chain uses TRBV10-3 and TRBJ1-6, with D unclear. The germline gives CDR1 ENHRY, CDR2 SYGVKD. The length of the CDR3 is 14 residues. The V end lost 3 bases, the J end lost 7 bases, and 10 bases lay between the germline ends. The DNA for the CDR3 is TGTGCCATCAGTGACACGGACGGGAATTCACCCCTCCACTTT. It yields the protein CAISDTDGNSPLHF.

V is TRBV18 and J is TRBJ2-1, with TRBD2 matching 10 bases. The V and J ends lost 0 bases and 8 bases, in that order; junction bases with no gene match: 10. This CDR3 has 17 residues. The germline V gene has CDR1 KGHSH and CDR2 LQKENI. The CDR3 loop reads CASSPPSLAGDFDEQFF. CDR3 nucleotide sequence: TGTGCCAGCTCACCACCGTCCCTAGCGGGAGATTTCGATGAGCAGTTCTTC.

The rearrangement joins TRBV13 to TRBJ1-1; TRBD1 matches at 11 bases. Per the germline V gene, CDR1 is PRHDT and CDR2 is FYEKMQ (reference sequence). This CDR3 has 15 amino acids. The V segment lost 5 bases and the J segment 4 bases; nucleotides outside the gene matches: 6. CDR3 in amino acids: CASSQIGTGGTEAFF. DNA for the CDR3: TGTGCCAGCAGCCAGATCGGGACAGGGGGCACTGAAGCTTTCTTT.

The rearrangement links TRBV19 to TRBJ2-1; 7 bases are a match to TRBD2. The CDR3 covers 16 residues. V gave up 8 bases and J gave up 3 bases; unmatched junction bases: 13. CDR1 is LNHDA and CDR2 is SQIVND in the germline V gene (reference sequence). CDR3 in amino acids: CASLPAAGDNYNEQFF. The CDR3 DNA sequence: TGTGCCAGTCTCCCGGCCGCGGGGGATAACTACAATGAGCAGTTCTTC.

This clone was detected only a few times. The CDR3 here is CASSDTGLLNYGYTF. The CDR3 bases are TGTGCCAGCAGTGATACCGGACTGTTGAACTATGGCTACACCTTC. This chain joins TRBV2 and TRBJ1-2; no definite D call. The CDR3 totals 15 residues. The V gene's germline CDR1 is SNHLY and CDR2 FYNNEI. The germline V and J ends were trimmed by 3 bases and 2 bases, with 13 bases remaining between them.

This chain connects TRBV27 to TRBJ2-1, with D tentatively TRBD1 or TRBD2 (5 bases each). The CDR3 has 17 residues. Per the germline V gene, CDR1 is MNHEY and CDR2 is SMNVEV (reference sequence). V gave up 6 bases and J gave up 4 bases, with 22 bases separating them. The CDR3: CASRPTSWDGHYNEQFF. CDR3 nucleotides: TGTGCCAGCAGACCGACCTCCTGGGACGGCCATTACAATGAGCAGTTCTTC.

CDR3 region: CASSSGLAPGWEQYF. The CDR3 nucleotides are TGTGCCAGCAGCTCGGGACTAGCTCCGGGCTGGGAGCAGTACTTC. V gene TRBV11-2 combines with J gene TRBJ2-7; TRBD2 matches at 9 bases. V trimming: 4 bases; J trimming: 7 bases; junction bases outside the gene matches: 11. The germline V gene has CDR1 SGHAT and CDR2 FQNNGV. This CDR3 has 15 amino acids.

The J gene is TRBJ1-2, the V gene TRBV7-9; weak D call: TRBD1 (6 bases). Germline CDR1 and CDR2: SEHNR and FQNEAQ (reference sequence). This CDR3 is built from 15 residues. Between the trimmed V and J ends, which lost 2 bases and 9 bases, there was a span of 19 bases. The CDR3 DNA follows: TGTGCCAGCAGCTTAAGCGGACAGTCAGAGGCTCGCTACACCTTC. Encoded protein: CASSLSGQSEARYTF.

CDR3 in amino acids: CASRLAGGGDEQFF. As DNA, the CDR3 is TGTGCCAGCAGGCTAGCGGGGGGCGGGGATGAGCAGTTCTTC. The rearrangement joins TRBV2 to TRBJ2-1, with 11 bases identical to TRBD2. The CDR3 is 14 residues long. Germline V gene sequence: CDR1 SNHLY, CDR2 FYNNEI. Trimming removed 6 bases from V and 8 bases from J; junction bases left unmatched: 6.

This chain connects TRBV5-6 to TRBJ1-4, with D unresolved. Germline CDR1 reads SGHDT; CDR2 reads YYEEEE. The CDR3 covers 15 residues. The ends were cut back, 0 bases at V and 3 bases at J, with 9 bases in the middle. CDR3 coding DNA: TGTGCCAGCAGCTTGGGCCTAGCTTCTAATGAAAAACTGTTTTTT. Amino acids: CASSLGLASNEKLFF.

The genes are TRBV7-8 and TRBJ2-2; 7 bases are a match to TRBD1. V lost 5 bases to trimming and J lost 7 bases; unmatched junction nucleotides: 7. Germline values: CDR1 SGHVS, CDR2 FQNEAQ. The CDR3 extends over 14 amino acids. CDR3 protein: CASSEGAGGGELFF. The CDR3 DNA reads as TGTGCCAGCAGCGAGGGGGCCGGAGGCGGGGAGCTGTTTTTT.

This clone is a singleton in its sample. CDR3 bases: TGTGCCAGAGGGGTAGGTCGGGACGGGTACAATGAGCAGTTCTTC. Translating it yields CARGVGRDGYNEQFF. The chain employs TRBV6-5 and TRBJ2-1; D could derive from TRBD1 or TRBD2 (5 bases each). Trimming removed 9 bases from V and 4 bases from J, with 19 bases in between. CDR1 MNHEY and CDR2 SVGAGI come from the germline V gene. The length of the CDR3 is 15 residues.

The chain carries TRBV6-5 and TRBJ1-2; TRBD1 aligns across 10 bases. Unmatched junction bases numbered 6, after V lost 7 bases and J lost 7 bases. The CDR3 runs to 13 residues. Germline CDR1 MNHEY, CDR2 SVGAGI. CDR3 in amino acids: CASKRQGASGYTF. The CDR3 DNA follows: TGTGCCAGCAAACGACAGGGGGCGAGTGGCTACACCTTC.

This clone came up a few times. The chain uses TRBV27 and TRBJ2-7, with D uncertain. The V and J ends lost 5 bases and 2 bases respectively, with 16 bases between them. Germline V lookup: CDR1 MNHEY, CDR2 SMNVEV (reference sequence). This CDR3 has 15 amino acids. DNA of the CDR3: TGTGCCAGCAGTCCCCGTTCTCTTCCGGCCTACGAGCAGTACTTC. It translates to CASSPRSLPAYEQYF.